The T cell receptor beta chain described here comes from a study of T-cell reconstitution after alpha-beta-depleted transplantation in children listed by TCRdb under 2016. Looking at the study overall: The study quantitatively tracked T-cell immune reconstitution after TCRalphabeta/CD19-depleted allogeneic hematopoietic cell transplantation in children using TCR repertoire profiling. Study-wide conclusions, independent of this receptor: The high TCRbeta diversity at day 60 in some patients was ascribed to recipient T cells and intrathymic progenitors that had survived conditioning. Hyperexpanded clone frequencies declined over subsequent months; after one year, T-cell counts and TCRbeta diversity were mostly attributed to newly produced T cells. The apparently early recovery of alphabetaT-cell counts about two months after transplant reportedly depended on only several hundred rapidly expanded clones that came from non-depleted graft cells.

The sample's treatment or condition, from its label and the paper: allogeneic hematopoietic cell transplantation with graft depleted of TCRalphabeta T cells and CD19 B cells. The children who served as transplant recipients had been given grafts of TCRalphabeta/CD19-depleted allogeneic hematopoietic cells. The library was built by means of PCR. Sequencer: Illumina HiSeq 2500. TCR library preparation used molecular barcoding, with unique molecular identifiers applied to normalize quantification of the TCRbeta repertoire. The raw public data were reprocessed by TCRdb itself: fastp quality trimming at Q25, MiXCR clonotype calling, in-frame beta chains only. Each CDR3 protein gets just one entry, which takes the most common genes and DNA from the rows behind it. Within this sample are hundreds of thousands of distinct CDR3 sequences, with 13% of them counted one time only. 2.2% of the sample rests with the top ten.

This clonotype turned up a few times. The target of this receptor is not known. No much larger clone exists at a distance of one base, and base qualities are not known. The CDR3 runs 13 amino acids, cysteine and phenylalanine included. The CDR3 DNA has 39 bases and is translated from base 1. The germline V end is reduced by 5 bases and the J end by 4 bases; junction bases left unmatched: 4. The chain is encoded by TRBV12-3 or TRBV12-4 joined to TRBJ2-7, and 8 junction bases match TRBD2. Sequenced material: PBMCs, mostly from graft donor cells, taken 360 days after TCRalphabeta/CD19-depleted stem cell transplant. The origin of this receptor is a male patient aged 10 to 17 who had a stem cell transplant for acute myeloid leukemia, so the T cells may come from the graft donor. CDR3 loop: CASSQRERYEQYF. The bases are TGTGCCAGCAGTCAGCGGGAGAGGTACGAGCAGTACTTC.